The clone carrying this T cell receptor (beta chain) has a handful of counts. Its antigen remains unknown. This sample is drawn from a study of cytomegalovirus exposure and HLA in healthy donors. Study-level results: With later analysis, a missense DCLRE1C variant became linked to TCR beta V- and J-gene trimming. Excluded were some V segments that proved indistinguishable, including TRBV6-2 and TRBV6-3. When a later analysis compared HLA-associated TCR beta chains with equally common others, the HLA-associated chains turned out to be more clonally expanded and to have lower generation probabilities. Among TCR beta chains, those listed as cytomegalovirus-associated numbered roughly 150.

With 60 Vbeta and 13 Jbeta primers, the PCR was carried out. The data were produced by immunoSEQ multiplex PCR, yet TCRdb's version contains in-frame clones alone and is incomplete. The sample has around 160,000 clones, around 84% seen once; the top ten hold nearly 8.5%. The CDR3 extends over 14 amino acids. Germline V gene data show CDR1 as LNHDA and CDR2 as SQIVND (reference sequence). Trimming cost V 6 bases and J 2 bases; bases outside gene matches: 3. This chain uses TRBV19 with TRBJ1-5, with TRBD1 matching over 8 bases. Sequenced material: PBMCs. The TCR sequence derives from a male donor in good health and CMV-seropositive. The CDR3 loop reads CASRPGGGNQPQHF. For the CDR3, the DNA is TGTGCCAGTAGACCAGGGGGCGGCAATCAGCCCCAGCATTTT.